The T cell receptor beta chain under discussion was sequenced for a study of blood T cells in healthy people across ages. Ten or more counts support this clonotype. Primed by a sample-barcoded 5' primer and a J-beta primer mix, a second PCR proceeded for roughly 6 to 12 cycles. TCRdb reanalysed the 5' RACE reads using MiXCR and keeps one entry per CDR3 protein. The sample has 710,000 or so distinct CDR3 sequences; about a third are singletons. This CDR3 has 12 residues. Trimming removed 1 base from V and 8 bases from J, with 8 bases in between. Sequencing was carried out using blood. The chain links TRBV12-3 or TRBV12-4 to TRBJ1-2; D not certain. This clonotype was obtained from an elderly woman in good health. CDR3 sequence: CASSLEWLGYTF. CDR3 nucleotide sequence: TGTGCCAGCAGTTTAGAGTGGCTCGGCTACACCTTC.